This TCR beta chain comes out of a study of blood T cell repertoires in COVID-19. V was pared by 3 bases and J by 0 bases, with 13 bases between. Germline V CDR1 and CDR2: SGDLS, YYNGEE. The CDR3 consists of 15 residues. As originally analysed: How many nucleated cells were present was estimated from reference gene primer amplification. Repertoires were generated with immunoSEQ multiplex PCR, while TCRdb's copy carries only in-frame clones and drops some. V, J and clone size were drawn from that table, and D and trimming were deduced from the DNA. Found here are 150,000 or so clones, approximately 84% of them singletons; the top ten hold about 12%.

This receptor was identified in a man aged 50 or older who had recovered from COVID-19. This rearrangement joins TRBV9 to TRBJ2-7; D may be TRBD2 (5 bases). Material: PBMCs or T cells enriched from blood (not recorded which). The CDR3 nucleotides read TGTGCCAGCAGCGCGGGGAATTCATTCTCCTACGAGCAGTACTTC. As protein: CASSAGNSFSYEQYF. Combining the CDR3 with reference TRBV9 and TRBJ2-7 gives the whole variable domain DSGVTQTPKHLITATGQRVTLRCSPRSGDLSVYWYQQSLDQGLQFLIQYYNGEERAKGNILERFSAQQFPDLHSELNLSSLELGDSALYFCASSAGNSFSYEQYFGPGTRLTVT.